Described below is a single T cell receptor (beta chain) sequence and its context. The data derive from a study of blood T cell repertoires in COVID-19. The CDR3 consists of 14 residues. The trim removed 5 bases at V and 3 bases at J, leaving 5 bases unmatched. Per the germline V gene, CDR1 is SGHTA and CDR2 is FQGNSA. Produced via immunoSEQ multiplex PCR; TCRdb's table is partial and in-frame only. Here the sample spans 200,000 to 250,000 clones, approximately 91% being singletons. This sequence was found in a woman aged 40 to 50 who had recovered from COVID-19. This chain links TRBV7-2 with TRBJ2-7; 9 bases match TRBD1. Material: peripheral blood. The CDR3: CASSPGTGNYEQYF. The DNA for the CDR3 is TGTGCCAGCAGCCCCGGGACAGGGAACTACGAGCAGTACTTC.